Listed below are T cell receptor beta chains from one sample, sequenced in a study of blood T cell repertoires in COVID-19. Assay used: immunoSEQ multiplex PCR; TCRdb lists only in-frame clones, some missing. This sample has approximately 27,000 clones, with around 83% found just once. The sequencing input was peripheral blood. These receptors came from a human donor in a cohort sampled during active COVID-19. Both conserved end residues are part of each CDR3. The D gene is left open where the match is weak. Expanded clones are given a class, and other clones once, few, many or no size at all.

size	length	V	J	D	CDR3	DNA
few	15	TRBV5-1	TRBJ2-2	TRBD1	CASSNRDRGTGELFF	TGCGCCAGCAGCAACCGGGACAGGGGCACCGGGGAGCTGTTTTTT
-	13	TRBV10-1	TRBJ2-7	-	CASRQDPSYEQYF	TGCGCCAGCAGACAGGACCCCTCCTACGAGCAGTACTTC
-	13	TRBV6-5	TRBJ2-3	TRBD2	CASTTQGGGSQYF	TGTGCCAGCACCACTCAGGGCGGGGGATCGCAGTATTTT
-	11	TRBV28	TRBJ1-2	TRBD1	CARRGPYGYTF	TGTGCCAGAAGGGGGCCCTATGGCTACACCTTC
-	15	TRBV6-5	TRBJ2-1	-	CASSYPGGPLSEQFF	TGTGCCAGCAGTTACCCGGGGGGCCCGTTGAGTGAGCAGTTCTTC
-	16	TRBV9	TRBJ2-1	TRBD2	CASSVGASGSFTEQFF	TGTGCCAGCAGCGTAGGAGCTAGCGGGAGTTTCACTGAGCAGTTCTTC
-	14	TRBV7-2	TRBJ1-5	-	CASSFSGRNQPQHF	TGTGCCAGCAGCTTTTCAGGGCGTAACCAGCCCCAGCATTTT
-	18	TRBV9	TRBJ2-3	TRBD2	CASSVTGLAGGSTDTQYF	TGTGCCAGCAGCGTAACCGGACTAGCGGGAGGGAGCACAGATACGCAGTATTTT
-	15	TRBV27	TRBJ2-3	-	CASSLRAGSTDTQYF	TGTGCCAGCAGTTTAAGGGCGGGGAGCACAGATACGCAGTATTTT
-	16	TRBV15	TRBJ2-3	-	CATSRDGSGGEDTQYF	TGTGCCACCAGCAGAGACGGTTCAGGAGGTGAGGATACGCAGTATTTT
-	14	TRBV14	TRBJ1-6	-	CASSQGRELSPLHF	TGTGCCAGCAGCCAAGGCAGGGAACTCTCACCCCTCCACTTT
-	17	TRBV5-1	TRBJ1-2	-	CASSPRTAQGSIYGYTF	TGCGCCAGCAGCCCCCGGACAGCCCAAGGGAGTATCTATGGCTACACCTTC
-	16	TRBV11-3	TRBJ2-1	TRBD2	CASSSRAGGPANEQFF	TGTGCCAGCAGCTCCCGAGCGGGAGGGCCCGCCAATGAGCAGTTCTTC
few	14	TRBV27	TRBJ1-5	-	CASSPGGLNQPQHF	TGTGCCAGCAGCCCGGGGGGATTGAATCAGCCCCAGCATTTT
-	11	TRBV7-9	TRBJ2-7	-	CASSSGDEQYF	TGTGCCAGCAGCTCCGGGGACGAGCAGTACTTC
-	17	TRBV4-1	TRBJ2-1	-	CASSQEPPRSNFNEQFF	TGCGCCAGCAGCCAGGAACCTCCTCGGAGTAACTTCAATGAGCAGTTCTTC
-	16	TRBV28	TRBJ2-7	TRBD1	CASRGTPGQGGHEQYF	TGTGCCAGCAGAGGGACCCCGGGACAGGGGGGCCACGAGCAGTACTTC
-	18	TRBV2	TRBJ2-2	TRBD2	CASKGLAGDPSNTGELFF	TGTGCCAGCAAAGGACTAGCGGGGGACCCCTCGAACACCGGGGAGCTGTTTTTT
-	20	TRBV6-1	TRBJ2-1	TRBD2	CASSEGSSGVLRGSYNEQFF	TGTGCCAGCAGTGAAGGGTCTAGCGGGGTATTGAGAGGCTCCTACAATGAGCAGTTCTTC
few	16	TRBV4-1	TRBJ2-1	-	CASSQEAGQGSREQFF	TGCGCCAGCAGCCAAGAGGCCGGGCAGGGATCAAGGGAGCAGTTCTTC
-	15	TRBV9	TRBJ1-4	TRBD1	CASSPGQVRDEKLFF	TGTGCCAGCAGCCCCGGACAGGTGAGGGATGAAAAACTGTTTTTT
once	12	TRBV25-1	TRBJ2-1	-	CASSELGGEQFF	TGTGCCAGCAGTGAATTAGGCGGCGAGCAGTTCTTC
-	14	TRBV6-5	TRBJ1-1	-	CASSYSEGNTEAFF	TGTGCCAGCAGTTACTCCGAGGGAAACACTGAAGCTTTCTTT
-	16	TRBV5-1	TRBJ2-5	TRBD1	CASSLGDRGGGETQYF	TGCGCCAGCAGCTTGGGGGACAGGGGAGGTGGCGAGACCCAGTACTTC
-	16	TRBV7-6	TRBJ2-3	TRBD2	CASSLALAGVTDTQYF	TGTGCCAGCAGCTTAGCCCTAGCGGGGGTCACAGATACGCAGTATTTT
medium-sized	13	TRBV7-9	TRBJ1-1	TRBD1	CASIHRDRGFAFF	TGTGCCAGCATTCACCGGGACAGGGGCTTCGCTTTCTTT
-	16	TRBV5-4	TRBJ2-5	TRBD1	CASSLAGTGLLETQYF	TGTGCCAGCAGCTTGGCCGGGACAGGGTTATTGGAGACCCAGTACTTC
-	13	TRBV2	TRBJ2-1	TRBD1	CASREDRENEQFF	TGTGCCAGCAGGGAGGACAGGGAGAATGAGCAGTTCTTC
-	17	TRBV7-9	TRBJ2-3	TRBD2	CASSSTGTTFSGDTQYF	TGTGCCAGCAGCTCCACCGGGACTACATTTTCAGGAGATACGCAGTATTTT
-	15	TRBV19	TRBJ1-1	TRBD1	CASSKGALGDTEAFF	TGTGCCAGTAGTAAGGGGGCCCTGGGGGACACTGAAGCTTTCTTT
-	14	TRBV2	TRBJ1-1	-	CASSEMTGRSEAFF	TGTGCCAGCAGCGAGATGACAGGCCGATCTGAAGCTTTCTTT
-	13	TRBV7-8	TRBJ1-2	-	CASSLGEKEGYTF	TGTGCCAGCAGCTTAGGGGAGAAAGAAGGCTACACCTTC
-	15	TRBV11-1	TRBJ2-7	-	CASSLGGTSSYEQYF	TGTGCCAGCAGCTTAGGCGGGACCTCCTCCTACGAGCAGTACTTC
few	15	TRBV19	TRBJ2-7	TRBD2	CASSIQGGSSYEQYF	TGTGCCAGTAGTATCCAGGGCGGGAGCTCCTACGAGCAGTACTTC
-	15	TRBV7-2	TRBJ2-7	TRBD1	CASSSRGPSSYEQYF	TGTGCCAGCAGCTCTAGGGGGCCTAGCTCCTACGAGCAGTACTTC
medium-sized	14	TRBV2	TRBJ2-7	-	CASSEQGSTYEQYF	TGTGCCAGCAGTGAACAGGGATCTACCTACGAGCAGTACTTC
once	12	TRBV24-1	TRBJ1-1	-	CATSDLTGEAFF	TGTGCCACCAGTGATTTGACGGGTGAAGCTTTCTTT
-	14	TRBV5-8	TRBJ2-7	TRBD1	CASSRTGGSYEQYF	TGTGCCAGCAGTAGGACAGGGGGGTCCTACGAGCAGTACTTC
-	14	TRBV30	TRBJ2-3	TRBD1	CAWQRTGSTDTQYF	TGTGCCTGGCAGAGGACAGGGAGCACAGATACGCAGTATTTT
-	14	TRBV18	TRBJ2-2	-	CASSPNAQTGELFF	TGTGCCAGCTCACCAAATGCACAGACCGGGGAGCTGTTTTTT
-	15	TRBV6-5	TRBJ2-7	-	CASSWTPKTDYEQYF	TGTGCCAGCAGCTGGACACCAAAGACGGACTACGAGCAGTACTTC
-	13	TRBV6-5	TRBJ2-2	-	CALGQLLTGELFF	TGTGCCTTAGGACAGCTCCTCACCGGGGAGCTGTTTTTT
few	14	TRBV6-5	TRBJ2-2	-	CASSKGLGTGELFF	TGTGCCAGCAGTAAGGGACTGGGCACCGGGGAGCTGTTTTTT
-	15	TRBV27	TRBJ2-5	TRBD2	CASSFMGGAWETQYF	TGTGCCAGCAGTTTCATGGGAGGGGCTTGGGAGACCCAGTACTTC
-	17	TRBV28	TRBJ1-5	-	CASSLRGGRFSNQPQHF	TGTGCCAGCAGTTTAAGAGGGGGTCGGTTTAGCAATCAGCCCCAGCATTTT